This T cell receptor (beta chain) was observed in a study of control samples from healthy donors and cancer patients (dated by TCRdb to the early 2020s). The library was built by means of the immunoSEQ multiplex PCR assay. TCRdb carries this immuneACCESS record with in-frame sequences only. Its versions omit some clonotypes, under half of them owing to an unresolved V gene in the studies checked, with the rest unexplained. For this sample there are about 150,000 clones; around 94% appear just once. The top ten clonotypes cover 14% of the sample. As for this clone: What this receptor recognizes is not known. The input lacks base qualities; no much larger clone sits a single base away.

Sequences SGHRS (CDR1) and YFSETQ (CDR2) are obtained from the germline V gene. The cysteine opens and the phenylalanine closes a CDR3 of 14 amino acids. This entry keeps only the CDR3 DNA: 42 bases, framed from base 1. V is pared back by 0 bases and J by 2 bases, with 6 bases lying between the germline termini. The sequence was collected from a man aged 60 to 69 with colorectal cancer. The V and J genes are TRBV5-1 and TRBJ1-3; the D gene cannot be named for sure. The sample was PBMCs. The CDR3 corresponds to CASSLGGTGNTIYF. The DNA sequence is given as TGCGCCAGCAGCTTGGGAGGGACTGGAAACACCATATATTTT.